This TCR beta chain was captured in a study of long-term antiretroviral therapy in people with HIV. Study-wide points: Pre-ART expanded clones dominated the repertoire at every time point. Someone took the blood between about 2003 and 2018, maybe while older ART regimens were in use. Increased diversity was seen after ART, yet it remained lower than in transplant donor controls.

In regard to this clone: What it binds is unknown.

This was the immunoSEQ v3.0 assay at survey level. Data came from immunoSEQ multiplex PCR; TCRdb stores just in-frame clones and leaves some out. The sample has 25,000 to 30,000 clones, approximately 81% seen once. This specimen was unsorted PBMCs, taken about 5 years after starting antiretroviral therapy. The clonotype comes from a man between 35 and 55 years old with HIV.

The CDR3 here is CASSDVGIQVRRTLHF. In DNA, the CDR3 is TGTGCCAGCAGTGACGTGGGAATACAGGTCCGCAGGACCCTCCACTTT. The V call is TRBV6-1, the J call TRBJ1-6; D may be TRBD1 (5 bases). V shed 3 bases and J shed 14 bases, with 23 bases lying between them. Germline lookup yields CDR1 MNHNS and CDR2 SASEGT. The CDR3 runs to 16 residues.